The rows below give T cell receptor beta chains drawn from one sample of a study of T cell responses to AZD1222 COVID-19 vaccine. The method was immunoSEQ multiplex PCR; TCRdb's version includes in-frame clones alone and lacks a portion of them. The table includes 150,000 or so clones, roughly 90% detected once. Sequencing used peripheral blood, obtained on day 0 of AZD1222 vaccination. All receptors derive from an adult in good health. The CDR3 runs from the conserved cysteine through the conserved F or W. The D gene is left open where the match is weak. Size is omitted from some rows. Given values are once, few, many or a class for expanded clones.

v_gene: TRBV18
j_gene: TRBJ1-6
abundance: NA
d_gene: NA
CDR3nt: TGTGCCAGCTCACCGACCGCCCCCCAACATAATTCACCCCTCCACTTT
CDR3aa: CASSPTAPQHNSPLHF

v_gene: TRBV9
j_gene: TRBJ2-5
abundance: NA
d_gene: TRBD2
CDR3nt: TGTGCCAGCAGCGTCCTAGCGGGAGAGACCCAGTACTTC
CDR3aa: CASSVLAGETQYF

v_gene: TRBV6-5
j_gene: TRBJ2-7
abundance: NA
d_gene: NA
CDR3nt: TGTGCCAGCGGCAGTCTTAAATCCTACGAGCAGTACTTC
CDR3aa: CASGSLKSYEQYF

v_gene: TRBV6-5
j_gene: TRBJ2-7
abundance: few
d_gene: NA
CDR3nt: TGTGCCAGCAGAAGGAGTTGGGACTACGAGCAGTACTTC
CDR3aa: CASRRSWDYEQYF

v_gene: TRBV5-1
j_gene: TRBJ1-3
abundance: NA
d_gene: NA
CDR3nt: TGCGCCAGCAGCTTGGCTGGGTTTTCCTCTGGAAACACCATATATTTT
CDR3aa: CASSLAGFSSGNTIYF

v_gene: TRBV18
j_gene: TRBJ2-1
abundance: NA
d_gene: NA
CDR3nt: TGTGCCAGCTCCCCCGACATCTCCTACAATGAGCAGTTCTTC
CDR3aa: CASSPDISYNEQFF

v_gene: TRBV27
j_gene: TRBJ2-5
abundance: NA
d_gene: NA
CDR3nt: TGTGCCAGCAGTTGGATAGGCCCATGGGAGACCCAGTACTTC
CDR3aa: CASSWIGPWETQYF

v_gene: TRBV11-3
j_gene: TRBJ1-2
abundance: once
d_gene: NA
CDR3nt: TGTGCCAGCAGCTTAGACGGCCCACGCGGCACCTTC
CDR3aa: CASSLDGPRGTF

v_gene: TRBV27
j_gene: TRBJ2-3
abundance: NA
d_gene: NA
CDR3nt: TGTGCCAGCAGTTTTGACAGAACAGATACGCAGTATTTT
CDR3aa: CASSFDRTDTQYF

v_gene: TRBV28
j_gene: TRBJ2-1
abundance: NA
d_gene: NA
CDR3nt: TGTGCCAGCACCATTTGGCCCTACAATGAGCAGTTCTTC
CDR3aa: CASTIWPYNEQFF

v_gene: TRBV18
j_gene: TRBJ1-5
abundance: NA
d_gene: NA
CDR3nt: TGTGCCAGCTCACCCGGGGGCCCTCAGGGGCAGCCCCAGCATTTT
CDR3aa: CASSPGGPQGQPQHF

v_gene: TRBV28
j_gene: TRBJ1-1
abundance: NA
d_gene: TRBD1
CDR3nt: TGTGCCAGCAGTTTGACAGGGGGAGGGACTGAAGCTTTCTTT
CDR3aa: CASSLTGGGTEAFF

v_gene: TRBV19
j_gene: TRBJ1-5
abundance: NA
d_gene: NA
CDR3nt: TGTGCCAGTAGCCCCCGGCAGGGGAGCAATCAGCCCCAGCATTTT
CDR3aa: CASSPRQGSNQPQHF

v_gene: TRBV18
j_gene: TRBJ2-1
abundance: NA
d_gene: TRBD2
CDR3nt: TGTGCCAGCTCATCTATTCGGGGGGGCGCAGTTAATGAGCAGTTCTTC
CDR3aa: CASSSIRGGAVNEQFF

v_gene: TRBV9
j_gene: TRBJ2-1
abundance: NA
d_gene: NA
CDR3nt: TGTGCCAGCAGCGCCGGGACCGAAGGTCCTGAGCAGTTCTTC
CDR3aa: CASSAGTEGPEQFF

v_gene: TRBV4-2
j_gene: TRBJ1-6
abundance: NA
d_gene: NA
CDR3nt: TGTGCCAGCAGCCAAGAAGGGGGGTACTCACCCCTCCACTTT
CDR3aa: CASSQEGGYSPLHF

v_gene: TRBV29-1
j_gene: TRBJ2-2
abundance: NA
d_gene: NA
CDR3nt: TGCAGCGTTGCGGTAGGGATGAACACCGGGGAGCTGTTTTTT
CDR3aa: CSVAVGMNTGELFF

v_gene: TRBV14
j_gene: TRBJ1-1
abundance: NA
d_gene: TRBD1
CDR3nt: TGTGCCAGCAGCCCAAGGGGGCTAGGAGGTACTGAAGCTTTCTTT
CDR3aa: CASSPRGLGGTEAFF

v_gene: TRBV19
j_gene: TRBJ1-5
abundance: NA
d_gene: NA
CDR3nt: TGTGCCAGTAGTATCATGTTGGGGGGTGATCAGCCCCAGCATTTT
CDR3aa: CASSIMLGGDQPQHF

v_gene: TRBV5-4
j_gene: TRBJ2-1
abundance: NA
d_gene: TRBD2
CDR3nt: TGTGCCAGCAGCCGAGCAATAGCGGGGGTCGGGGAGCAGTTCTTC
CDR3aa: CASSRAIAGVGEQFF

v_gene: TRBV18
j_gene: TRBJ2-7
abundance: NA
d_gene: TRBD1
CDR3nt: TGTGCCAGCTCACCGGGACAGGGCTTCTACGAGCAGTACTTC
CDR3aa: CASSPGQGFYEQYF

v_gene: TRBV28
j_gene: TRBJ1-1
abundance: NA
d_gene: NA
CDR3nt: TGTGCCAGCAGTCCCCCGACAGTTTTGAACACTGAAGCTTTCTTT
CDR3aa: CASSPPTVLNTEAFF

v_gene: TRBV11-1
j_gene: TRBJ2-1
abundance: NA
d_gene: NA
CDR3nt: TGTGCCAGCAGCGTAGAACTCGGGACCAACAATGAGCAGTTCTTC
CDR3aa: CASSVELGTNNEQFF

v_gene: TRBV6-6
j_gene: TRBJ1-5
abundance: few
d_gene: TRBD1
CDR3nt: TGTGCCAGCAGTCCAACACCAGGAGACAGGGGAAGCAATCAGCCCCAGCATTTT
CDR3aa: CASSPTPGDRGSNQPQHF

v_gene: TRBV14
j_gene: TRBJ1-2
abundance: NA
d_gene: NA
CDR3nt: TGTGCCAGCAGCCAAGATGGATGGGGGACTGGCTACACCTTC
CDR3aa: CASSQDGWGTGYTF

v_gene: TRBV24-1
j_gene: TRBJ2-3
abundance: NA
d_gene: NA
CDR3nt: TGTGCCACCAGTGATGGGGGGACGCAGTATTTT
CDR3aa: CATSDGGTQYF

v_gene: TRBV5-4
j_gene: TRBJ2-2
abundance: NA
d_gene: NA
CDR3nt: TGTGCCAGCAGCTTGCCAATCACCGGGGAGCTGTTTTTT
CDR3aa: CASSLPITGELFF

v_gene: TRBV24-1
j_gene: TRBJ2-2
abundance: NA
d_gene: TRBD2
CDR3nt: TGTGCCACCAGTAGGCGGGAGGTCACCGGGGAGCTGTTTTTT
CDR3aa: CATSRREVTGELFF

v_gene: TRBV4-3
j_gene: TRBJ2-1
abundance: once
d_gene: TRBD1
CDR3nt: TGCGCCAGCAGCCAAGAGGGACAGGGGTTTAATGAGCAGTTCTTC
CDR3aa: CASSQEGQGFNEQFF

v_gene: TRBV7-7
j_gene: TRBJ2-5
abundance: NA
d_gene: NA
CDR3nt: TGTGCCAGCACCGCCGCCGGGATTGAGACCCAGTACTTC
CDR3aa: CASTAAGIETQYF

v_gene: TRBV6-6
j_gene: TRBJ1-1
abundance: NA
d_gene: NA
CDR3nt: TGTGCCAGCAGTTACTCTAGTTCTGACACTGAAGCTTTCTTT
CDR3aa: CASSYSSSDTEAFF

v_gene: TRBV27
j_gene: TRBJ1-2
abundance: NA
d_gene: NA
CDR3nt: TGTGCCAGCAGTTTATCAGGGACTGGGGATTGGGGCCAGGGCTACACCTTC
CDR3aa: CASSLSGTGDWGQGYTF

v_gene: TRBV6-1
j_gene: TRBJ1-6
abundance: NA
d_gene: NA
CDR3nt: TGTGCCAGCAGTGAAGGGGGTAAACATTCACCCCTCCACTTT
CDR3aa: CASSEGGKHSPLHF

v_gene: TRBV6-5
j_gene: TRBJ1-6
abundance: NA
d_gene: NA
CDR3nt: TGTGCCAGCAGTCGTCCGGACTCACCCCTCCACTTT
CDR3aa: CASSRPDSPLHF

v_gene: TRBV5-1
j_gene: TRBJ2-2
abundance: NA
d_gene: NA
CDR3nt: TGCGCCAGCAGCTTCGTTACCGGGGAGCTGTTTTTT
CDR3aa: CASSFVTGELFF

v_gene: TRBV27
j_gene: TRBJ1-1
abundance: NA
d_gene: NA
CDR3nt: TGTGCCAGCACCCGGGTTGGCACCTTGAACACTGAAGCTTTCTTT
CDR3aa: CASTRVGTLNTEAFF

v_gene: TRBV7-8
j_gene: TRBJ1-1
abundance: NA
d_gene: TRBD1
CDR3nt: TGTGCCAGCAGGGGAACAGGGGGACTTGAAGCTTTCTTT
CDR3aa: CASRGTGGLEAFF

v_gene: TRBV5-4
j_gene: TRBJ1-6
abundance: NA
d_gene: NA
CDR3nt: TGTGCCAGCAGCTCGATCCCCGACAAACACAATTCACCCCTCCACTTT
CDR3aa: CASSSIPDKHNSPLHF

v_gene: TRBV7-9
j_gene: TRBJ1-4
abundance: NA
d_gene: NA
CDR3nt: TGTGCCAGCAGCAAAGCATGGAGGGGCGGAGATGAAAAACTGTTTTTT
CDR3aa: CASSKAWRGGDEKLFF

v_gene: TRBV7-3
j_gene: TRBJ2-2
abundance: NA
d_gene: NA
CDR3nt: TGTGCCAGCAGCTTCGCAGCGAACACCGGGGAGCTGTTTTTT
CDR3aa: CASSFAANTGELFF

v_gene: TRBV20-1
j_gene: TRBJ1-4
abundance: NA
d_gene: NA
CDR3nt: TGCAGTGCTAGTTCTGGGGCAGGGGAAAAACTGTTTTTT
CDR3aa: CSASSGAGEKLFF

v_gene: TRBV19
j_gene: TRBJ1-3
abundance: NA
d_gene: NA
CDR3nt: TGTGCCAGTAGTATAGGGGGTAGTGGAAACACCATATATTTT
CDR3aa: CASSIGGSGNTIYF

v_gene: TRBV27
j_gene: TRBJ1-1
abundance: NA
d_gene: NA
CDR3nt: TGTGCCAGCAGTCTCAGGGGTTCGGCTGAAGCTTTCTTT
CDR3aa: CASSLRGSAEAFF

v_gene: TRBV7-9
j_gene: TRBJ2-5
abundance: NA
d_gene: NA
CDR3nt: TGTGCCAGCAGCGATAGGACTGCTATACAAGAGACCCAGTACTTC
CDR3aa: CASSDRTAIQETQYF

v_gene: TRBV13
j_gene: TRBJ2-3
abundance: NA
d_gene: NA
CDR3nt: TGTGCCAGCAGCTCGTCGGGTAGCGGTAGCACAGATACGCAGTATTTT
CDR3aa: CASSSSGSGSTDTQYF

v_gene: TRBV19
j_gene: TRBJ1-1
abundance: once
d_gene: NA
CDR3nt: TGTGCCAGTAGTCTCCCCCTTGGACGGCTTAACACTGAAGCTTTCTTT
CDR3aa: CASSLPLGRLNTEAFF

v_gene: TRBV24-1
j_gene: TRBJ2-3
abundance: NA
d_gene: NA
CDR3nt: TGTGCCACCAGTGATCTGACCCTCCCGGGTTCGGCAGATACGCAGTATTTT
CDR3aa: CATSDLTLPGSADTQYF

v_gene: TRBV29-1
j_gene: TRBJ1-1
abundance: NA
d_gene: NA
CDR3nt: TGCAGCGTCGGAATTAACAGGTCGGAAGCTTTCTTT
CDR3aa: CSVGINRSEAFF

v_gene: TRBV6-1
j_gene: TRBJ1-2
abundance: NA
d_gene: NA
CDR3nt: TGTGCCAGCAGTGAAGCGCTGACAGATCGGCCCTATGGCTACACCTTC
CDR3aa: CASSEALTDRPYGYTF

v_gene: TRBV5-1
j_gene: TRBJ1-1
abundance: NA
d_gene: NA
CDR3nt: TGCGCCAGCAGCTTGGACCCTCAGGGGAACACTGAAGCTTTCTTT
CDR3aa: CASSLDPQGNTEAFF